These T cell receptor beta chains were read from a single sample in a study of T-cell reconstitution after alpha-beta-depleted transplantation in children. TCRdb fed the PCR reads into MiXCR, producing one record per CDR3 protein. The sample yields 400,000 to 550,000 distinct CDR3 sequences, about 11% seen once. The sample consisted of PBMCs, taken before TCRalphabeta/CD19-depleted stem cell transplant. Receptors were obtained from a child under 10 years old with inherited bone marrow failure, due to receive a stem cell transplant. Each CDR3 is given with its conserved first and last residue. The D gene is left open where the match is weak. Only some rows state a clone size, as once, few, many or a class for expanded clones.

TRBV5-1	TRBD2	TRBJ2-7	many	CASSQLSGSPDEQYF	TGCGCCAGCAGCCAACTTAGCGGGAGCCCGGACGAGCAGTACTTC
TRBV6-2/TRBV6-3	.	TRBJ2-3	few	CASSYGATTQYF	TGTGCCAGCAGTTACGGGGCAACAACGCAGTATTTT
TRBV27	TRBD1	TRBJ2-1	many	CASSSPWTGAPYNEQFF	TGTGCCAGCAGTTCCCCATGGACAGGGGCACCCTACAATGAGCAGTTCTTC
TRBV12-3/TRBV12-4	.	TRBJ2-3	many	CASSQPTDTQYF	TGTGCCAGCAGTCAACCCACAGATACGCAGTATTTT
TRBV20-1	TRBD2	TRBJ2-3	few	CSARGTSGRAGGADTQYF	TGCAGTGCTAGGGGGACTAGCGGGAGGGCCGGGGGGGCAGATACGCAGTATTTT
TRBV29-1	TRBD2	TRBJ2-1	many	CSAGGSYNEQFF	TGCAGCGCGGGAGGCTCCTACAATGAGCAGTTCTTC
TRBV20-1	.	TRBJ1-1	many	CSALRPANTEAFF	TGCAGTGCTCTTAGGCCAGCGAACACTGAAGCTTTCTTT
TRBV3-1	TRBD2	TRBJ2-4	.	CASSHNSGREAKNIQYF	TGTGCCAGCAGCCACAATAGCGGGAGGGAGGCCAAAAACATTCAGTACTTC
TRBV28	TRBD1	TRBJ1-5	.	CASVGQGYQPQHF	TGTGCCAGCGTGGGACAGGGGTACCAGCCCCAGCATTTT
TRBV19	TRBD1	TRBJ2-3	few	CASSTQGAKDTQYF	TGTGCCAGTAGTACACAGGGGGCGAAAGATACGCAGTATTTT